These 7 T cell receptor beta chains were all obtained from the same sample, sequenced in a study of T cells after somatic rescue of genetic block. The method was immunoSEQ multiplex PCR; TCRdb's version includes in-frame clones alone and lacks a portion of them. The data contain about 70,000 clones, roughly nine tenths of them singletons. Sample: peripheral blood mononuclear cells (PBMCs). The receptor source for this set is a man between 40 and 49 years old.

DNA for the CDR3: TGTGCCAGCAGCTTAGCGCGTGAACAGGGTTATACGCAGTATTTT. Encoded protein: CASSLAREQGYTQYF. The chain links TRBV11-2 to TRBJ2-3; D perhaps matches TRBD1 (6 bases). With 1 base removed from V and 7 bases from J, the gap between germline ends came to 15 bases. This CDR3 has 15 amino acids. CDR1 SGHAT and CDR2 FQNNGV come from the germline V gene.

This chain links TRBV7-9 with TRBJ1-1; tentative D call: TRBD1 (6 bases). V shed 5 bases and J shed 2 bases, with 12 bases lying between them. The CDR3 is 14 amino acids. CDR1 is SEHNR, CDR2 FQNEAQ, per germline (reference sequence). CDR3 loop: CASSQQGINTEAFF. The CDR3 coding sequence is TGTGCCAGCAGCCAACAGGGTATCAACACTGAAGCTTTCTTT.

This sequence joins TRBV4-1 and TRBJ2-5; D possibly matches TRBD1 or TRBD2 (7 bases each). The germline gives CDR1 MGHRA, CDR2 YSYEKL. There are 20 residues in the CDR3. V dropped 4 bases and J dropped 5 bases, with 32 bases sitting between them. The CDR3 protein is CASSLPPGGQLAVPVETQYF. The DNA for the CDR3 is TGCGCCAGCAGCCTCCCCCCCGGGGGACAGCTAGCGGTCCCCGTGGAGACCCAGTACTTC.

The CDR3 sequence: CASSLSWEPRRNQPQHF. For the CDR3, the DNA is TGTGCCAGCAGTTTATCGTGGGAGCCTCGAAGAAATCAGCCCCAGCATTTT. The genes are TRBV27 and TRBJ1-5; the D is unclear. Germline V CDR1 and CDR2: MNHEY, SMNVEV (reference sequence). V lost 0 bases to trimming and J lost 4 bases, with 16 bases between them. The CDR3 loop spans 17 amino acids.

This chain uses TRBV6-4 with TRBJ2-2, with no clear D. The V gene's germline CDR1 is MRHNA and CDR2 SNTAGT. The CDR3 has 13 amino acids. V gave up 6 bases and J gave up 1 base, with 6 bases separating them. CDR3 region: CASRLQNTGELFF. The CDR3, as DNA: TGTGCCAGCAGACTCCAGAACACCGGGGAGCTGTTTTTT.

This CDR3 reads CASSPGYGELFF. The CDR3 DNA follows: TGTGCCAGCAGTCCGGGCTACGGGGAGCTGTTTTTT. This chain connects TRBV2 to TRBJ2-2; no clear D gene. This CDR3 has 12 residues. With 5 bases removed from V and 7 bases from J, the gap between germline ends came to 8 bases. CDR1 and CDR2 from the germline V gene are SNHLY and FYNNEI.

This sequence joins TRBV19 and TRBJ2-2, with a weak D call TRBD1 (5 bases). Germline CDR1 and CDR2: LNHDA and SQIVND (reference sequence). The CDR3 extends over 15 amino acids. V was trimmed by 1 base and J by 2 bases, leaving 8 bases between them. CDR3 coding DNA: TGTGCCAGTAGTATAGTCAGGGCCAACACCGGGGAGCTGTTTTTT. Translating it yields CASSIVRANTGELFF.